Below, 19 T cell receptor beta chains from the same sample are listed, as sequenced in a study of Graves' ophthalmopathy and Graves' hyperthyroidism. TCR beta CDR3 amplification used RNA transcripts. Following a first-round RT-PCR that used HTBI primers, a second-round multiplex PCR was carried out. TCRdb reanalysed the multiplex PCR reads using MiXCR and keeps one entry per CDR3 protein. Among about 340,000 distinct CDR3 sequences listed, roughly 16% were seen once. Sequenced input: peripheral blood. The receptors shown here come from an adult man with Graves' ophthalmopathy.

This clonotype has at least ten counts. The V and J genes are TRBV11-2 and TRBJ2-5, with 11 bases lining up with TRBD2. This CDR3 is 18 amino acids long. After removal of 5 bases from V and 2 bases from J, the junction contained 13 bases not matched to a gene. CDR1 and CDR2 from the germline V gene are SGHAT and FQNNGV. The chain's CDR3 is CASSPPLSGTSGQETQYF. Here the CDR3 DNA reads TGTGCCAGCAGCCCTCCTTTATCCGGGACTAGCGGTCAAGAGACCCAGTACTTC.

There are many counts of this clonotype. The J gene is TRBJ1-1, the V gene TRBV6-2 or TRBV6-3; D unresolved. CDR3 length: 12 residues. V gave up 10 bases and J gave up 0 bases, with 9 bases separating them. The germline CDR1 and CDR2 sequences are MNHEY and SVGEGT. This CDR3 reads CATNRMNTEAFF. In DNA form, the CDR3 reads TGTGCCACCAACAGAATGAACACTGAAGCTTTCTTT.

There are many counts of this clonotype. This CDR3 is CSGRQGQETQYF. The CDR3 region has the DNA TGCAGCGGCAGACAGGGACAAGAGACCCAGTACTTC. The V and J genes are TRBV29-1 and TRBJ2-5; 7 nucleotides match TRBD1. V was clipped by 7 bases and J by 2 bases; unmatched bases: 4. The CDR3 runs to 12 residues. Per the germline V gene, CDR1 is SQVTM and CDR2 is ANQGSEA.

This clonotype was found many times. The chain recombines TRBV12-3 or TRBV12-4 with TRBJ2-5, with unresolved D. The CDR3 consists of 12 residues. Trimming took off 3 bases at V and 4 bases at J, with 6 bases between the two ends. CDR3: CASSFGAETQYF. As DNA, the CDR3 is TGTGCCAGCAGTTTCGGTGCAGAGACCCAGTACTTC.

The table lists this clonotype with many counts. The V call is TRBV7-2, the J call TRBJ2-2; TRBD2 might be the D (6 bases). Germline V lookup: CDR1 SGHTA, CDR2 FQGNSA. This CDR3 contains 13 residues. V was shortened by 1 base and J by 9 bases, with 9 bases between the two germline ends. Written as DNA, the CDR3 is TGTGCCAGCAGCTTAGGGAGGGGCCGGGAGCTGTTTTTT. Encoded protein: CASSLGRGRELFF.

The chain is built from TRBV6-2 or TRBV6-3 and TRBJ1-5; 7 bases align to TRBD1. The V segment lost 2 bases and the J segment 5 bases; nucleotides outside the gene matches: 6. The CDR3 sequence is 15 residues long. Germline V gene sequence: CDR1 MNHEY, CDR2 SVGEGT. The chain's CDR3 is CASSYLQQGDQPQHF. The DNA of the CDR3 is TGTGCCAGCAGTTACCTACAGCAGGGGGATCAGCCCCAGCATTTT.

The gene calls are TRBV27 and TRBJ2-5, with 7 positions matching TRBD2. Germline V CDR1 and CDR2: MNHEY, SMNVEV (reference sequence). The CDR3 totals 15 residues. With V trimmed by 3 bases and J by 2 bases, 6 bases remained unmatched. The CDR3 is CASSLGGGGQETQYF. As DNA, the CDR3 is TGTGCCAGCAGTTTGGGGGGGGGAGGACAAGAGACCCAGTACTTC.

This clonotype was seen ten or more times. For the CDR3, the DNA is TGTGCCAGCAGGGGGGTTCTTGGGGAGAACTATGGCTACACCTTC. This gives the protein CASRGVLGENYGYTF. V gene TRBV25-1 combines with J gene TRBJ1-2; TRBD1 is a possible D gene (5 bases). The V gene's germline CDR1 is MGHDK and CDR2 SYGVNS. Trimming pared 6 bases from V and 2 bases from J, leaving 16 bases between. This CDR3 region has 15 residues.

On this clonotype: A much bigger clone sits one base away, suggesting this may be a read error. The chain carries TRBV30 and TRBJ1-5; D uncertain. Germline CDR1 GTSNPN, CDR2 SVGIG (reference sequence). V was cut by 5 bases and J by 6 bases, with 14 bases left in between. This CDR3 region has 13 residues. CDR3 sequence reads: CAWGPEAFQPQHF. The CDR3 nucleotides are TGTGCCTGGGGGCCGGAGGCGTTTCAGCCCCAGCATTTT. The full variable domain, its missing parts supplied by reference TRBV30 and TRBJ1-5, is SQTIHQWPATLVQPVGSPLSLECTVEGTSNPNLYWYRQAAGRGLQLLFYSVGIGQISSEVPQNLSASRPQDRQFILSSKKLLLSDSGFYLCAWGPEAFQPQHFGDGTRLSIL.

The chain links TRBV7-9 to TRBJ1-1; D unresolved. The ends were cut back, 8 bases at V and 2 bases at J, with 12 bases in the middle. Per germline, CDR1 SEHNR and CDR2 FQNEAQ (reference sequence). This CDR3 is built from 13 residues. In DNA, the CDR3 is TGTGCCAGCGCCCTAAACAGAAACACTGAAGCTTTCTTT. It translates to CASALNRNTEAFF.

In this sample, this clonotype turned up many times. The rearrangement joins TRBV5-1 to TRBJ2-2; 7 bases are a match to TRBD1. The CDR3 contains 16 residues. Germline CDR1 reads SGHRS; CDR2 reads YFSETQ. Trimming took 5 bases from V and 4 from J; bases not matched to a gene: 11. The DNA for the CDR3 is TGCGCCAGCAGTGAGACAGGGCGAGTGCGCACCGGGGAGCTGTTTTTT. This codes for CASSETGRVRTGELFF.

This clonotype occurred many times. The V call is TRBV7-8, the J call TRBJ1-5, with a weak D call TRBD1 (5 bases). The germline V gene encodes CDR1 SGHVS and CDR2 FQNEAQ. Trimming stripped 8 bases from V and 7 bases from J, with 18 bases between. The CDR3 consists of 14 residues. The CDR3 region is CASGGSGLGQPQHF. Written as DNA, the CDR3 is TGTGCCAGCGGAGGGTCGGGGCTTGGGCAGCCCCAGCATTTT.

This clonotype has just a few counts. The rearrangement links TRBV6-1 to TRBJ2-5, with 8 bases lining up with TRBD2. V shed 3 bases and J 0 bases; nucleotides not matched to a gene: 9. Germline values: CDR1 MNHNS, CDR2 SASEGT. The CDR3 totals 17 residues. The CDR3 nucleotides are TGTGCCAGCAGTGACAAGGCGGGAGGACCCTACCAAGAGACCCAGTACTTC. Its protein is CASSDKAGGPYQETQYF.

The V and J genes are TRBV28 and TRBJ2-5, with 7 bases matching TRBD1. The CDR3 extends over 14 amino acids. Germline CDR1 and CDR2: MDHEN and SYDVKM. V shed 5 bases, J shed 7 bases, and the junction held 10 bases outside the gene matches. In DNA form, the CDR3 reads TGTGCCAGCAGTAGGGACAGCACGAAGGGGACCCAGTACTTC. Translating it yields CASSRDSTKGTQYF.

There are a few counts of this clonotype. The CDR3 does not end in the conserved phenylalanine or tryptophan, so this is likely a read error. It is unclear where the CDR3 begins or ends on the DNA, so no DNA is shown, and the CDR3 is as TCRdb lists it. The chain combines TRBV6-2 or TRBV6-3 with TRBJ1-2; the table assigns TRBD1, which was not confirmed against the DNA. Germline-derived CDR1 and CDR2 are MNHEY and SVGEGT. The CDR3 region is 16 residues in length, termini included. CDR3: CASSPSYRVLNYGYTI.

This clonotype was picked up many times. This chain links TRBV4-2 with TRBJ1-5, with 8 bases aligning to TRBD1. From germline, CDR1 is LGHNA and CDR2 YNFKEQ. V was pared by 1 base and J by 3 bases, with 5 bases of the junction left unmatched. There are 16 residues in the CDR3. In DNA, the CDR3 is TGTGCCAGCAGCCAAGTTCCGGGACAGGCCAATCAGCCCCAGCATTTT. This sequence encodes CASSQVPGQANQPQHF.

This clonotype was seen at least ten times. The rearrangement joins TRBV28 to TRBJ2-7, with 9 bases identical to TRBD1. This CDR3 contains 18 residues. V dropped 3 bases and J dropped 3; count of bases not matched to a gene: 15. Germline-derived CDR1 and CDR2 are MDHEN and SYDVKM. CDR3 in DNA: TGTGCCAGCAGTTTGTGGGGTCGATGGGGGACAGGGCTCTACGAGCAGTACTTC. Protein sequence: CASSLWGRWGTGLYEQYF.

The table lists this clonotype with many counts. The chain employs TRBV4-3 and TRBJ2-5, with 8 nucleotides matching TRBD1. CDR1 LGHNA and CDR2 YSLEER come from the germline V gene. The junction had 5 bases not matched to a gene; V was cut back by 4 bases and J by 4 bases. The CDR3 consists of 14 residues. The DNA for the CDR3 is TGCGCCAGCAGCCGACAGGGGATGGGAGAGACCCAGTACTTC. As protein: CASSRQGMGETQYF.

This clonotype was recorded many times. The J gene is TRBJ2-7, the V gene TRBV27; D may be TRBD1 (5 bases). Trimming removed 7 bases from V and 0 bases from J, with 7 bases in between. The V gene's germline CDR1 is MNHEY and CDR2 SMNVEV (reference sequence). This CDR3 region has 12 residues. The CDR3 loop reads CASMGPSYEQYF. The CDR3 DNA reads as TGTGCCAGCATGGGGCCCTCCTACGAGCAGTACTTC.